This passage covers 7 T cell receptor beta chains from one sample sequenced in a study of CD8 T cells in Susac syndrome. When the RNA was reverse transcribed, random hexamers were used with an input of roughly 0.5 to 1 ug. Each CDR3 protein is one row after TCRdb ran MiXCR on the immunoSEQ multiplex PCR reads. The repertoire includes over 150,000 distinct CDR3 sequences, roughly 92% of them detected once, and approximately 0.09% sits in the top ten. The sample taken for sequencing was CD4+ T cells from PBMCs. These receptors were taken from a human donor with multiple sclerosis.

This clonotype was counted once. The rearrangement links TRBV5-6 to TRBJ2-7, with D maybe TRBD1 (5 bases). Trimming pared 4 bases from V and 6 bases from J, leaving 14 bases between. Per germline, CDR1 SGHDT and CDR2 YYEEEE. This CDR3 has 13 residues. The CDR3: CASSLIGVGEQYF. CDR3 coding DNA: TGTGCCAGCAGCCTAATAGGGGTGGGCGAGCAGTACTTC.

J is TRBJ2-7 and V is TRBV5-1, with D hard to call. The CDR3 consists of 12 residues. Germline V gene sequence: CDR1 SGHRS, CDR2 YFSETQ. Trimming pared 4 bases from V and 5 bases from J, leaving 10 bases between. CDR3 coding DNA: TGCGCCAGCAGCCCGACGAACGACGAGCAGTACTTC. Residues: CASSPTNDEQYF.

The chain uses TRBV6-2 or TRBV6-3 and TRBJ1-1, with no clear D. CDR1 is MNHEY, CDR2 SVGEGT, per germline. V was clipped by 6 bases and J by 4 bases, with 12 bases between them. This CDR3 region has 13 residues. The CDR3 protein is CASSTRIGTEAFF. Written as DNA, the CDR3 is TGTGCCAGCAGCACTCGTATAGGCACTGAAGCTTTCTTT.

The chain recombines TRBV20-1 with TRBJ2-1, with unresolved D. Germline V gives CDR1 DFQATT, CDR2 SNEGSKA (reference sequence). CDR3 length equals 14 residues. V lost 5 bases, J lost 0 bases, and 11 bases lay in between. The CDR3 DNA is TGCAGTGCTCCCAAGGGTTCCTCCTACAATGAGCAGTTCTTC. Translation gives CSAPKGSSYNEQFF.

The rearrangement links TRBV24-1 to TRBJ1-2, with 12 bases that match TRBD1. The CDR3 sequence is 15 residues long. V was clipped by 4 bases and J by 6 bases; unmatched bases: 5. The germline V gene has CDR1 KGHDR and CDR2 SFDVKD. This CDR3 is CATSDPGTGGDGYTF. CDR3 coding DNA: TGTGCCACCAGTGACCCCGGGACAGGGGGCGATGGCTACACCTTC.

The chain recombines TRBV7-3 with TRBJ2-7, with D perhaps being TRBD1 or TRBD2 (5 bases each). V lost 5 bases and J 6 bases, leaving 17 bases between the germline ends. The germline V gene encodes CDR1 SGHTA and CDR2 FQGTGA. CDR3 size: 14 residues. The CDR3 reads CASSATGAGGEQYF. In DNA, the CDR3 is TGTGCCAGCAGCGCGACTGGGGCGGGCGGCGAGCAGTACTTC.

The V and J genes are TRBV4-1 and TRBJ2-1, with D perhaps TRBD1 (6 bases). Germline V CDR1 and CDR2: MGHRA, YSYEKL. The CDR3 contains 15 residues. V was pared by 0 bases and J by 4 bases, with 10 bases between. The CDR3 DNA reads as TGCGCCAGCAGCCAAGAAGGGGGAATATACAATGAGCAGTTCTTC. Its protein is CASSQEGGIYNEQFF.